A single sample is the source of the 24 T cell receptor beta chains below, sequenced in a study of cytomegalovirus exposure and HLA in healthy donors. It was with 60 Vbeta and 13 Jbeta primers that the PCR ran. The assay was immunoSEQ multiplex PCR, and TCRdb's table has in-frame clones only and misses some. This table has 95,000 to 150,000 clones, roughly 80% appearing once. The sequenced material came from PBMCs. All receptors come from a woman between 35 and 50 years old in good health and CMV-seronegative.

Concerning this clone: This probably arose from a read error, given a far larger clone one base away. The sample contains more than one DNA sequence encoding this CDR3. CDR3 residues: CASSGAGGLSDTQYF. The CDR3, as DNA: TGTGCCAGCAGTGGAGCGGGGGGGCTGTCGGATACGCAGTATTTT. This chain uses TRBV25-1 with TRBJ2-3; 10 bases are a match to TRBD2. J was trimmed by 6 bases and V by 4 bases; bases with no gene match: 7. This CDR3 comprises 15 residues. Germline V gene data show CDR1 as MGHDK and CDR2 as SYGVNS.

This clone showed up just once. The genes are TRBV7-8 and TRBJ2-7, with TRBD1 matching 7 bases. The CDR3 covers 14 residues. V trimming: 5 bases; J trimming: 3 bases; junction bases outside the gene matches: 7. Germline V gene data show CDR1 as SGHVS and CDR2 as FQNEAQ. The CDR3 protein is CASSPRQGNYEQYF. CDR3 coding DNA: TGTGCCAGCAGCCCAAGACAGGGTAACTACGAGCAGTACTTC.

The rearrangement uses TRBV28 and TRBJ2-7; 14 positions match TRBD2. This CDR3 spans 18 amino acids. Per the germline V gene, CDR1 is MDHEN and CDR2 is SYDVKM. Trimming cost V 3 bases and J 0 bases; bases outside gene matches: 7. CDR3 sequence (DNA): TGTGCCAGCAGTTTGGGACTAGCGGGAGTGGGATTCTCCTACGAGCAGTACTTC. Its protein product is CASSLGLAGVGFSYEQYF.

V usage is TRBV7-9 and J usage is TRBJ2-5; 7 bases agree with TRBD2. The CDR3 length is 15 residues. V shed 5 bases and J 3 bases; nucleotides not matched to a gene: 9. The V gene's germline CDR1 is SEHNR and CDR2 FQNEAQ (reference sequence). The CDR3 region has the DNA TGTGCCAGCAGCCACGGGCAGGGAGGGGAAGAGACCCAGTACTTC. Protein sequence: CASSHGQGGEETQYF. Supplemented by reference TRBV7-9 and TRBJ2-5, the full variable domain reads DTGVSQNPRHKITKRGQNVTFRCDPISEHNRLYWYRQTLGQGPEFLTYFQNEAQLEKSRLLSDRFSAERPKGSFSTLEIQRTEQGDSAMYLCASSHGQGGEETQYFGPGTRLLVL.

This chain connects TRBV5-4 to TRBJ2-5; 11 nucleotides match TRBD2. The CDR3 has 16 amino acids. The germline gives CDR1 SGHNT, CDR2 YYREEE (reference sequence). V shed 4 bases and J 3 bases; nucleotides not matched to a gene: 8. CDR3 sequence: CASSTDLAGGEETQYF. The CDR3 region has the DNA TGTGCCAGCAGCACGGACCTAGCGGGGGGCGAAGAGACCCAGTACTTC.

The chain uses TRBV7-3 and TRBJ2-1; 7 bases fit TRBD2. Germline V CDR1 and CDR2: SGHTA, FQGTGA. With 5 bases clipped from V and 10 bases from J, the junction kept 11 bases outside the gene matches. CDR3 length equals 14 residues. The CDR3 sequence: CASSPAPEGGEQFF. The CDR3 nucleotides read TGTGCCAGCAGCCCGGCCCCGGAGGGAGGGGAGCAGTTCTTC.

This clone was observed once. The V call is TRBV11-2, the J call TRBJ1-1, with TRBD1 identical over 8 bases. Germline trimming cut 7 bases from V and 4 bases from J; bases unmatched to any gene: 5. The CDR3 runs 13 residues. CDR1 is SGHAT and CDR2 is FQNNGV in the germline V gene. The CDR3 coding sequence is TGTGCCAGCACCTCGACAGGGGTCACTGAAGCTTTCTTT. Its translation: CASTSTGVTEAFF.

The chain employs TRBV19 and TRBJ2-5; tentative D call: TRBD2 (5 bases). CDR1 LNHDA and CDR2 SQIVND come from the germline V gene (reference sequence). CDR3 size: 14 residues. The V gene lost 5 bases and the J gene lost 0 bases, with 10 bases spanning the gap. The CDR3 spells CASSRPGYQETQYF. CDR3 in DNA: TGTGCCAGTAGTCGCCCGGGGTACCAAGAGACCCAGTACTTC. The full variable domain, with the rest looked up from reference TRBV19 and TRBJ2-5, is DGGITQSPKYLFRKEGQNVTLSCEQNLNHDAMYWYRQDPGQGLRLIYYSQIVNDFQKGDIAEGYSVSREKKESFPLTVTSAQKNPTAFYLCASSRPGYQETQYFGPGTRLLVL.

In its sample, this clone was seen once. The V call is TRBV10-3, the J call TRBJ2-1; 12 positions agree with TRBD2. CDR1 is ENHRY and CDR2 is SYGVKD in the germline V gene. CDR3 length equals 16 residues. V shed 6 bases, J shed 7 bases, and the junction held 10 bases outside the gene matches. This CDR3 reads CAIRRTTSGGGNEQFF. The CDR3 bases are TGTGCCATCAGAAGAACGACTAGCGGGGGAGGAAATGAGCAGTTCTTC.

This clone was found once. The chain combines TRBV7-9 with TRBJ1-4, with TRBD1 as a possible D gene (6 bases). Germline values: CDR1 SEHNR, CDR2 FQNEAQ (reference sequence). The germline V and J ends were trimmed by 5 bases and 0 bases, with 13 bases remaining between them. The CDR3 contains 16 residues. The CDR3: CASSPRRGATNEKLFF. The DNA of the CDR3 is TGTGCCAGCAGCCCCCGCAGGGGTGCAACTAATGAAAAACTGTTTTTT.

The V call is TRBV21-1, the J call TRBJ1-4. TRBV21-1 is a pseudogene locus. The CDR3 has 14 residues. CDR3 DNA: TGTGCCAGCAGCAAGGGGGGGACTGATGAAAAACTGTTTTTT. It translates to CASSKGGTDEKLFF.

The chain links TRBV11-1 to TRBJ2-1; 13 positions agree with TRBD2. In germline, CDR1 is SGHAT, CDR2 FQDESV (reference sequence). The CDR3 runs to 19 residues. Unmatched junction bases numbered 14, after V lost 3 bases and J lost 6 bases. CDR3 residues: CASSFKLAGGPKGGNEQFF. The CDR3 bases are TGTGCCAGCAGCTTTAAACTAGCGGGAGGGCCGAAAGGAGGCAATGAGCAGTTCTTC.

The chain has TRBV6-6 and TRBJ2-3; the match to TRBD2 covers 13 bases. There are 15 residues in the CDR3. In germline, CDR1 is MNHNY, CDR2 SVGAGI (reference sequence). Trimming removed 6 bases from V and 7 bases from J; junction bases left unmatched: 7. Here the CDR3 reads CASRSGLAGHYTQYF. The DNA for the CDR3 is TGTGCCAGCAGGTCGGGACTAGCGGGGCATTATACGCAGTATTTT.

The chain joins TRBV10-3 to TRBJ2-7, with 8 nucleotides matching TRBD2. The CDR3 loop spans 18 amino acids. CDR1 ENHRY and CDR2 SYGVKD come from the germline V gene. Trimming took 0 bases from V and 5 from J; bases not matched to a gene: 15. The DNA of the CDR3 is TGTGCCATCAGTGAGTCGTCTCGCAGCGGGGGCTATAGGGACGAGCAGTACTTC. Its protein is CAISESSRSGGYRDEQYF.

This chain uses TRBV6-4 with TRBJ1-1; 7 bases align to TRBD1. CDR3 size: 13 residues. The germline V gene encodes CDR1 MRHNA and CDR2 SNTAGT. After removal of 6 bases from V and 3 bases from J, the junction contained 4 bases not matched to a gene. This CDR3 is CASRVDRDTEAFF. The CDR3 nucleotides are TGTGCCAGCAGAGTCGACAGGGACACTGAAGCTTTCTTT.

The chain is built from TRBV19 and TRBJ2-7; 12 positions match TRBD1. CDR3 length: 14 residues. The V gene end was trimmed by 5 bases and the J gene end by 6 bases; junction bases not matched to a gene: 5. Germline-derived CDR1 and CDR2 are LNHDA and SQIVND (reference sequence). Here the CDR3 reads CASSVGTGGGEQYF. For the CDR3, the DNA is TGTGCCAGTAGTGTCGGGACAGGGGGCGGCGAGCAGTACTTC.

The chain joins TRBV28 to TRBJ1-1; 9 nucleotides match TRBD1. Trimming at V came to 8 bases and at J to 5 bases, leaving 12 bases not matched to a gene. CDR1 is MDHEN and CDR2 is SYDVKM in the germline V gene. CDR3 size: 15 residues. CDR3 region: CASGRPGQGGTEAFF. The CDR3 coding sequence is TGTGCCAGCGGAAGACCGGGACAGGGAGGGACTGAAGCTTTCTTT.

This chain links TRBV2 with TRBJ2-5; 12 positions match TRBD2. The CDR3 contains 19 residues. The junction had 18 bases not matched to a gene; V was cut back by 6 bases and J by 4 bases. Germline CDR1 is SNHLY and CDR2 is FYNNEI. CDR3 sequence (DNA): TGTGCCAGCAGCGAGTCTCTTTCTGAGCCTAGCGGGGGGGTAGAGACCCAGTACTTC. Translating it yields CASSESLSEPSGGVETQYF.

This sequence joins TRBV27 and TRBJ2-1, with 13 nucleotides matching TRBD2. Germline assignment: CDR1 MNHEY and CDR2 SMNVEV (reference sequence). After removal of 4 bases from V and 2 bases from J, the junction contained 5 bases not matched to a gene. There are 17 residues in the CDR3. The CDR3 loop is CASSSFGLAGAYNEQFF. The CDR3 nucleotides read TGTGCCAGCAGTTCATTCGGACTAGCGGGAGCCTACAATGAGCAGTTCTTC.

The rearrangement uses TRBV28 and TRBJ2-3; 14 positions agree with TRBD2. The germline gives CDR1 MDHEN, CDR2 SYDVKM. The CDR3 sequence is 16 residues long. With 3 bases clipped from V and 7 bases from J, the junction kept 6 bases outside the gene matches. CDR3 loop: CASSLSGTSGSNTQYF. CDR3 coding DNA: TGTGCCAGCAGTTTGTCCGGGACTAGCGGGAGTAATACGCAGTATTTT.

The rearrangement uses TRBV7-6 and TRBJ2-5; 10 nucleotides align to TRBD2. The CDR3 length is 14 residues. V lost 5 bases to trimming and J lost 4 bases; unmatched junction nucleotides: 4. CDR1 and CDR2 from the germline V gene are SGHVS and FNYEAQ. CDR3 coding DNA: TGTGCCAGCAGCGCCCCTAGCGGGGGAGAGACCCAGTACTTC. This encodes CASSAPSGGETQYF. Complete variable domain (other parts from reference TRBV7-6 and TRBJ2-5): GAGVSQSPRYKVTKRGQDVALRCDPISGHVSLYWYRQALGQGPEFLTYFNYEAQQDKSGLPNDRFSAERPEGSISTLTIQRTEQRDSAMYRCASSAPSGGETQYFGPGTRLLVL.

This clone was counted between two and nine times. This chain links TRBV5-1 with TRBJ2-1, with 7 bases that match TRBD2. Germline loops: CDR1 SGHRS, CDR2 YFSETQ. The CDR3 spans 14 residues. V lost 0 bases to trimming and J lost 6 bases; unmatched junction nucleotides: 3. CDR3 loop: CASSLGGTTNEQFF. The CDR3 DNA follows: TGCGCCAGCAGCTTGGGGGGGACTACCAATGAGCAGTTCTTC.

This clone was seen only once. Here the CDR3 reads CASSVQGDTDTQYF. The CDR3 DNA reads as TGTGCCAGCAGCGTCCAGGGCGACACAGATACGCAGTATTTT. The chain links TRBV9 to TRBJ2-3; tentative D call: TRBD1 (5 bases). This CDR3 spans 14 amino acids. Germline loops: CDR1 SGDLS, CDR2 YYNGEE. V lost 2 bases, J lost 2 bases, and 9 bases lay in between.

The CDR3 bases are TGTGCCAGCTCACTAAACGACAATGAGCAGTTCTTC. As protein: CASSLNDNEQFF. The chain links TRBV9 to TRBJ2-1, with D unresolved. The CDR3 consists of 12 residues. Trimming stripped 7 bases from V and 5 bases from J, with 10 bases between. Germline CDR1 SGDLS, CDR2 YYNGEE.